Listed below are T cell receptor beta chains from one sample, sequenced in a study of blood T cell repertoires in COVID-19. Libraries were prepared by immunoSEQ multiplex PCR; TCRdb keeps only in-frame clonotypes and omits some of them. The sample has a few hundred thousand clones; approximately 90% are singletons. Sequenced material: PBMCs or T cells enriched from blood (not recorded which). All receptors derive from a man aged 30-40 years who had recovered from COVID-19. The CDR3 runs from the conserved cysteine through the conserved F or W. Each record gives: clone size, J gene, V gene, D gene, CDR3 DNA, CDR3 protein. The D gene is left open where the match is weak. Clone size appears in some rows only: once, few, many, or a class for an expanded clone.

clone size: .
J gene: TRBJ1-2
V gene: TRBV2
D gene: .
CDR3 DNA: TGTGCCAGCAGCAGGACTGCAGTTTTCGGCCTTGGCTACACCTTC
CDR3 protein: CASSRTAVFGLGYTF

clone size: .
J gene: TRBJ1-5
V gene: TRBV27
D gene: .
CDR3 DNA: TGTGCCAGCAGCCCCGATCTAAATCAGCCCCAGCATTTT
CDR3 protein: CASSPDLNQPQHF

clone size: .
J gene: TRBJ2-1
V gene: TRBV5-4
D gene: TRBD2
CDR3 DNA: TGTGCCAGCAGCCCCGGGACTAGCGGAGTAGGGGTTGAGCAGTTCTTC
CDR3 protein: CASSPGTSGVGVEQFF

clone size: few
J gene: TRBJ2-7
V gene: TRBV20-1
D gene: .
CDR3 DNA: TGCAGTGCTCGTCGAACGACTAGACAGTACTTC
CDR3 protein: CSARRTTRQYF

clone size: once
J gene: TRBJ2-1
V gene: TRBV11-1
D gene: TRBD2
CDR3 DNA: TGTGCCAGCAGCGCTGCTAGCGGGAGGTACAATGAGCAGTTCTTC
CDR3 protein: CASSAASGRYNEQFF

clone size: .
J gene: TRBJ1-1
V gene: TRBV7-9
D gene: TRBD1
CDR3 DNA: TGTGCCAGCAGTGCCAGGGGGTCCACTGAAGCTTTCTTT
CDR3 protein: CASSARGSTEAFF

clone size: .
J gene: TRBJ2-1
V gene: TRBV6-5
D gene: .
CDR3 DNA: TGTGCCAGCAGTTACGACAGGGGAGGGAATGAGCAGTTCTTC
CDR3 protein: CASSYDRGGNEQFF

clone size: few
J gene: TRBJ1-2
V gene: TRBV7-2
D gene: TRBD1
CDR3 DNA: TGTGCCAGCAGCCCGGGACAGGGTAATGGCTACACCTTC
CDR3 protein: CASSPGQGNGYTF

clone size: .
J gene: TRBJ2-7
V gene: TRBV3-1/TRBV3-2
D gene: TRBD1
CDR3 DNA: TGTGCCAGCAGCCTGGGCGGACAGGGTTTTTACGAGCAGTACTTC
CDR3 protein: CASSLGGQGFYEQYF

clone size: .
J gene: TRBJ2-7
V gene: TRBV5-1
D gene: .
CDR3 DNA: TGCGCCAGCAGCTTGGACAGGGAATACGAGCAGTACTTC
CDR3 protein: CASSLDREYEQYF

clone size: .
J gene: TRBJ2-7
V gene: TRBV18
D gene: TRBD2
CDR3 DNA: TGTGCCAGCTCAAGTACTAGCGAACAATCCGAGCAGTACTTC
CDR3 protein: CASSSTSEQSEQYF

clone size: .
J gene: TRBJ1-1
V gene: TRBV19
D gene: .
CDR3 DNA: TGTGCCAGTGGGAGGTGGGACACTGAAGCTTTCTTT
CDR3 protein: CASGRWDTEAFF

clone size: .
J gene: TRBJ2-7
V gene: TRBV7-9
D gene: .
CDR3 DNA: TGTGCCAGCAGCTTAGAGGCGGAGCTCTACGAGCAGTACTTC
CDR3 protein: CASSLEAELYEQYF

clone size: .
J gene: TRBJ2-7
V gene: TRBV12-3/TRBV12-4
D gene: .
CDR3 DNA: TGTGCCAGCAGACCGACTGGAACCTACGAGCAGTACTTC
CDR3 protein: CASRPTGTYEQYF

clone size: .
J gene: TRBJ2-7
V gene: TRBV27
D gene: TRBD1
CDR3 DNA: TGTGCCAGCAGTTTATCGACCTTCGGGACAGAAAAGTACTTC
CDR3 protein: CASSLSTFGTEKYF

clone size: .
J gene: TRBJ1-2
V gene: TRBV7-2
D gene: TRBD1
CDR3 DNA: TGTGCCAGCAGCCCCCCCGCAGGGGGCTATGGCTACACCTTC
CDR3 protein: CASSPPAGGYGYTF

clone size: .
J gene: TRBJ1-2
V gene: TRBV13
D gene: .
CDR3 DNA: TGTGCCAGCAGCCCGCGCAGGGGAGTAGGCTATGGCTACACCTTC
CDR3 protein: CASSPRRGVGYGYTF

clone size: .
J gene: TRBJ1-6
V gene: TRBV3-1/TRBV3-2
D gene: .
CDR3 DNA: TGTGCCAGCAGCCAAGTGGCCATGTTCGATTCACCCCTCCACTTT
CDR3 protein: CASSQVAMFDSPLHF

clone size: .
J gene: TRBJ1-1
V gene: TRBV28
D gene: .
CDR3 DNA: TGTGCCAGTACTTTCTCATCCCCGATGAACACTGAAGCTTTCTTT
CDR3 protein: CASTFSSPMNTEAFF

clone size: once
J gene: TRBJ2-7
V gene: TRBV5-8
D gene: .
CDR3 DNA: TGTGCCAGCAGCTTTACGAGCGGCTCCTACGAGCAGTACTTC
CDR3 protein: CASSFTSGSYEQYF

clone size: .
J gene: TRBJ2-5
V gene: TRBV2
D gene: TRBD2
CDR3 DNA: TGTGCCAGCAGACTAGCGGGAGCTTGGCAGACCCAGTACTTC
CDR3 protein: CASRLAGAWQTQYF

clone size: .
J gene: TRBJ2-3
V gene: TRBV11-2
D gene: TRBD2
CDR3 DNA: TGTGCCAGCAGTCGGACTAGCGATAGCACAGATACGCAGTATTTT
CDR3 protein: CASSRTSDSTDTQYF

clone size: few
J gene: TRBJ2-1
V gene: TRBV27
D gene: TRBD2
CDR3 DNA: TGTGCCAGCAGCCGAACTAGCGGGTCCTACAATGAGCAGTTCTTC
CDR3 protein: CASSRTSGSYNEQFF

clone size: .
J gene: TRBJ2-4
V gene: TRBV10-3
D gene: .
CDR3 DNA: TGTGCCATCAGTGAAGAGGGATCCAAAAACATTCAGTACTTC
CDR3 protein: CAISEEGSKNIQYF

clone size: .
J gene: TRBJ2-2
V gene: TRBV3-1/TRBV3-2
D gene: .
CDR3 DNA: TGTGCCAGCAGCCAAGTCGTGACTAGAGTCACCGGGGAGCTGTTTTTT
CDR3 protein: CASSQVVTRVTGELFF

clone size: .
J gene: TRBJ1-1
V gene: TRBV28
D gene: .
CDR3 DNA: TGTGCCAGCCCTTCCCCGAGCATCCCAAACACTGAAGCTTTCTTT
CDR3 protein: CASPSPSIPNTEAFF

clone size: once
J gene: TRBJ2-3
V gene: TRBV3-1/TRBV3-2
D gene: .
CDR3 DNA: TGTGCCAGCAGCCAAGCACAAGCGTTAGATACGCAGTATTTT
CDR3 protein: CASSQAQALDTQYF

clone size: .
J gene: TRBJ2-3
V gene: TRBV5-1
D gene: TRBD2
CDR3 DNA: TGCGCCAGCAGCTTGTCGCCTGCGGGAGGCCCGGATACGCAGTATTTT
CDR3 protein: CASSLSPAGGPDTQYF

clone size: .
J gene: TRBJ2-2
V gene: TRBV5-4
D gene: TRBD2
CDR3 DNA: TGTGCCAGCAGCCTTGAAATTGGGACTAAGAACACCGGGGAGCTGTTTTTT
CDR3 protein: CASSLEIGTKNTGELFF

clone size: .
J gene: TRBJ1-5
V gene: TRBV4-1
D gene: .
CDR3 DNA: TGCGCCAGCAGCCACTCGGCAGGGAGGTTTGTGGATCAGCCCCAGCATTTT
CDR3 protein: CASSHSAGRFVDQPQHF

clone size: .
J gene: TRBJ2-7
V gene: TRBV5-6
D gene: TRBD2
CDR3 DNA: TGTGCCAGCAGCTTAGGACTAGCGGGAGGGTACGAGCAGTACTTC
CDR3 protein: CASSLGLAGGYEQYF

clone size: .
J gene: TRBJ1-5
V gene: TRBV28
D gene: .
CDR3 DNA: TGTGCCAGCAGTTTGGGCGGGAATAGCAATCAGCCCCAGCATTTT
CDR3 protein: CASSLGGNSNQPQHF

clone size: .
J gene: TRBJ2-7
V gene: TRBV9
D gene: TRBD2
CDR3 DNA: TGTGCCAGCAGCGTAGTAGCGGGAGGGCCTAACGAGCAGTACTTC
CDR3 protein: CASSVVAGGPNEQYF

clone size: .
J gene: TRBJ2-7
V gene: TRBV5-4
D gene: .
CDR3 DNA: TGTGCCAGCAGCCAACCGGGGAGCTCCTACGAGCAGTACTTC
CDR3 protein: CASSQPGSSYEQYF